This record covers a single T cell receptor beta chain. The antigen remains undetermined. Produced via immunoSEQ multiplex PCR; TCRdb's table is partial and in-frame only. This table has 9,500 to 10,000 clones, 90% to 95% appearing once. The entry originates in a study of PD-1 blockade in classical Hodgkin lymphoma. General study results and limits: The study found complete responders had baseline diversity similar to newly diagnosed patients. CD4+ TCR diversity, unlike CD8+, rose significantly by C4D1.

Each and every patient relapsed after autologous stem cell transplantation, and patients got differing brentuximab vedotin exposure. Sample: peripheral blood mononuclear cells (PBMCs), taken at baseline. The sequence was collected from a human donor with classical Hodgkin lymphoma.

DNA of the CDR3: TGTGCCAGTACCGAAACAGGGGATGGTGAGCAGTACTTC. It codes for CASTETGDGEQYF. The V gene is TRBV19, the J gene TRBJ2-7; 7 bases agree with TRBD1. V lost 7 bases to trimming and J lost 7 bases; unmatched junction nucleotides: 10. Germline V CDR1 and CDR2: LNHDA, SQIVND (reference sequence). CDR3 length equals 13 residues.